The clone carrying this T cell receptor (beta chain) has more than one count but fewer than ten. Its cognate antigen is unknown. This record comes from a study of T-cell memory formation after mild COVID-19. On the study more broadly: For the most part, TCR clusters were specific to one donor. Whole-study findings and limits: Later expanders leaned CD4+, whereas day 15 to 85 contracting clones were balanced CD4/CD8. A subset of responding clones appeared in pre-infection memory, suggesting cross-reactive memory joined.

After 5'RACE with constant-segment primers, TCR alpha and TCR beta cDNA libraries carrying sample barcodes and UMIs were obtained. TCRdb re-analysed the 5' RACE reads in MiXCR, keeping a single row per CDR3 protein. Counted here are just under 350,000 distinct CDR3 sequences, under 15% occurring once; the ten biggest clones make up over 20%. The junction had 5 bases not matched to a gene; V was cut back by 3 bases and J by 6 bases. There are 14 residues in the CDR3. Germline CDR1 KGHSH, CDR2 LQKENI. The specimen sequenced was PBMCs or a T cell subset sorted from them (not recorded which). V usage is TRBV18 and J usage is TRBJ2-7, with 10 bases identical to TRBD1. The sequence derives from a man younger than 35 who had mild COVID-19 (a few samples of this study predate the infection). Cell type and time point are not known. The CDR3 is CASSPVGTGAEQYV. DNA of the CDR3: TGTGCCAGCTCACCGGTGGGGACAGGGGCCGAGCAGTACGTC.